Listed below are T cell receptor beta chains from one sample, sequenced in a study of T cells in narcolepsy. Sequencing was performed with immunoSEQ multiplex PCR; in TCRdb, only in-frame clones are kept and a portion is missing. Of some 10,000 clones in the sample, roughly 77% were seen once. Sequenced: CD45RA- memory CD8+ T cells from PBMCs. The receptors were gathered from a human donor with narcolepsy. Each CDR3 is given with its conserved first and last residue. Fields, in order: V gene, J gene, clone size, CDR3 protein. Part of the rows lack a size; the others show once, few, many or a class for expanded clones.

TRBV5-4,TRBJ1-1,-,CASTQGNEAFF
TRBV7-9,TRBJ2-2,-,CATRTGELFF
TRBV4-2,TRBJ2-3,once,CASSAWVFPGEITDTQYF
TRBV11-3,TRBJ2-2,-,CASRHTPGTGANTGELFF
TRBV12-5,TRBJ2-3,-,CASGLVSQYPTDTQYF
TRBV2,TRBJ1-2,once,CASSEGVSSNYGYTF
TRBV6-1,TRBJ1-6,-,CASSSGQENSPLHF
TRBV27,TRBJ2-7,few,CASSFGPGTGQHEQYF
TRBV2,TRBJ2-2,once,CASSAGQVGGELFF
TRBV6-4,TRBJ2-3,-,CASSERETDTQYF
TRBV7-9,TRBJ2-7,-,CASSLAQMDEQYF
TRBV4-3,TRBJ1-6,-,CASSRLGASYNSPLHF
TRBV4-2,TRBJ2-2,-,CASSQEAGGTGELFF
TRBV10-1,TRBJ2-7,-,CAKTYPGLAYEQYF
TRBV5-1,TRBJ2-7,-,CASGQGAFHYEQYF
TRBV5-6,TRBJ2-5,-,CASSAPTSGEDQETQYF
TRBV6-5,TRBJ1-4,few,CASHSYSDGREKLFF
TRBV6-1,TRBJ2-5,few,CASSEAGGGQETQYF
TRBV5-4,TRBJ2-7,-,CASSLGWSGGAPYF
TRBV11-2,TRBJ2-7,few,CASSAKTGDLAQYF
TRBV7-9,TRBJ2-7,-,CASSGTETNYEQYF
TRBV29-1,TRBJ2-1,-,CSGGLAGAREQFF
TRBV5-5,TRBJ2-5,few,CASSFLGGSQETQYF
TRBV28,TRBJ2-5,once,CASSLSSETQYF
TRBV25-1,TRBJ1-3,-,CASSEIPKQDSGNTIYF
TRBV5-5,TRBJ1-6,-,CASSQDRGVGSPLHF
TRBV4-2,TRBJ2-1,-,CASSQGGLGSYEQFF
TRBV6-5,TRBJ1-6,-,CATLEGPTLHF
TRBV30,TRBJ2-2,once,CAWSVGTAGTGELFF
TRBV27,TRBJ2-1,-,CASSSLGGPEFF
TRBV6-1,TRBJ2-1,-,CASSEASGSYNEQFF
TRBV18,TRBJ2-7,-,CASSFSQGHEQYF
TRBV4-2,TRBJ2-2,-,CASSQDPGGTGELFF
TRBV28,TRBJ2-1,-,CASSPGQGAINEQFF